The 22 T cell receptor beta chains below come from one sample, sequenced in a study of regulatory T cells in long-lasting Graves disease. The time point here: persistent/refractory GD, antithyroid drugs over 5 years with positive TRAb. PBMC-extracted RNA yielded the TCR library. With iRepertoire HTBI primers and Arm-PCR of CDR3 regions, TCR beta libraries were built. Each CDR3 protein gets one entry after TCRdb re-called the multiplex PCR reads with MiXCR. In the table there are about 430,000 distinct CDR3 sequences, 21% of which are singletons. The specimen was peripheral blood mononuclear cells (PBMCs), collected when the disease was refractory, from a patient treated with antithyroid drugs. The receptor set was obtained from a female donor with Graves disease.

This clonotype has only a few counts. This sequence joins TRBV3-1 and TRBJ2-7; 9 nucleotides align to TRBD2. The CDR3 has 15 residues. The ends lost 1 base at V and 3 bases at J; junction bases unmatched: 4. The V gene's germline CDR1 is LGHDT and CDR2 YNNKEL (reference sequence). CDR3 coding DNA: TGTGCCAGCAGCCAAGCGGCTAGCGGGAACTACGAGCAGTACTTC. Residues: CASSQAASGNYEQYF.

The chain joins TRBV7-3 to TRBJ2-3, with TRBD2 identical over 7 bases. The CDR3 sequence is 14 residues long. Losses at the gene ends were 5 bases for V and 2 bases for J; bases not matched to a gene: 4. Germline V gives CDR1 SGHTA, CDR2 FQGTGA. The DNA of the CDR3 is TGTGCCAGCAGCGACGGGGGGACCACAGATACGCAGTATTTT. Translation gives CASSDGGTTDTQYF.

The chain employs TRBV7-9 and TRBJ2-1; D not certain. CDR1 and CDR2 (germline): SEHNR, FQNEAQ (reference sequence). The CDR3 totals 15 residues. Trimming left V 5 bases short and J 9 bases short, with 20 bases between. The CDR3 sequence: CASSLTNNRGGEQFF. The CDR3 DNA reads TGTGCCAGCAGCCTTACTAACAATCGAGGTGGTGAGCAGTTCTTC.

The CDR3 DNA reads as TGTGCCAGCAGTTCAGGGGCACTCGACGAGCAGTACTTC. It codes for CASSSGALDEQYF. This chain uses TRBV28 with TRBJ2-7; maybe TRBD1 (6 bases). CDR3 size: 13 residues. Trimming left V 4 bases short and J 5 bases short, with 12 bases between. Germline V gene sequence: CDR1 MDHEN, CDR2 SYDVKM.

This clonotype has a count of ten or more. The chain couples TRBV13 to TRBJ2-7; 11 nucleotides match TRBD2. The V and J ends lost 0 bases and 5 bases, in that order; junction bases with no gene match: 3. Germline-derived CDR1 and CDR2 are PRHDT and FYEKMQ (reference sequence). CDR3 size: 15 residues. The CDR3: CASSLGTSGINEQYF. The CDR3 DNA sequence: TGTGCCAGCAGCTTAGGGACTAGCGGGATCAACGAGCAGTACTTC.

The J gene is TRBJ2-3, the V gene TRBV28; D is unresolved. The CDR3 extends over 14 amino acids. With 6 bases removed from V and 2 bases from J, the gap between germline ends came to 12 bases. CDR1 MDHEN and CDR2 SYDVKM come from the germline V gene. The CDR3, as DNA: TGTGCCAGCAGACAGTCATTAGCCACAGATACGCAGTATTTT. Amino acids: CASRQSLATDTQYF.

Comments on this clonotype: A read error may explain this, as a much larger clone is one base away. The chain uses TRBV28 and TRBJ2-1, with 8 bases identical to TRBD1. The germline V gene has CDR1 MDHEN and CDR2 SYDVKM. The CDR3 sequence is 16 residues long. The junction had 10 bases not matched to a gene; V was cut back by 4 bases and J by 5 bases. The DNA of the CDR3 is TGTGCCAGCAGTTACGTGGCAGGGGGCACCCACAATGAGCAGTTCTTC. This codes for CASSYVAGGTHNEQFF.

The genes are TRBV2 and TRBJ1-6; 7 bases agree with TRBD1. V was clipped by 8 bases and J by 7 bases; unmatched bases: 8. Looked up from germline, CDR1 is SNHLY and CDR2 is FYNNEI. The CDR3 totals 14 residues. The CDR3 DNA reads TGTGCCAGCGAGATGACAGGGCCCAATTCACCCCTCCACTTT. This codes for CASEMTGPNSPLHF.

This clonotype was counted a few times. At one boundary the junction diverges from the germline segment, which might be a read error. This chain uses TRBV5-1 with TRBJ2-2; weak D call: TRBD1 (6 bases). Germline assignment: CDR1 SGHRS and CDR2 YFSETQ. The CDR3 has 14 amino acids. CDR3 DNA: TGCGCCAGCTTCAGACAGGAGAACGCCGGGGAGCTGTTTTTT. Translated: CASFRQENAGELFF.

There are many counts of this clonotype. The genes are TRBV28 and TRBJ2-2, with D maybe TRBD1 (5 bases). The germline V and J ends were trimmed by 0 bases and 4 bases, with 9 bases remaining between them. CDR1 MDHEN and CDR2 SYDVKM come from the germline V gene. This CDR3 contains 15 residues. The CDR3 bases are TGTGCCAGCAGTTTATGGGGGCAGCCCACCGGGGAGCTGTTTTTT. Amino acids: CASSLWGQPTGELFF.

The chain carries TRBV3-1 and TRBJ1-1; TRBD1 is a possible D gene (5 bases). V gave up 2 bases and J gave up 5 bases, with 12 bases separating them. The CDR3 contains 14 residues. CDR1 and CDR2 from the germline V gene are LGHDT and YNNKEL (reference sequence). Written as DNA, the CDR3 is TGTGCCAGCAGCCAATTACGGGGCGGGACTGAAGCTTTCTTT. Translation: CASSQLRGGTEAFF.

This clonotype has just a few counts. The chain combines TRBV15 with TRBJ2-7; TRBD2 matches 7 bases. The CDR3 extends over 19 amino acids. From germline, CDR1 is LNHNV and CDR2 YYDKDF (reference sequence). The V gene end was trimmed by 0 bases and the J gene end by 4 bases; junction bases not matched to a gene: 18. The CDR3 protein is CATSRDWGGTRPIKYEQYF. For the CDR3, the DNA is TGTGCCACCAGCAGAGATTGGGGGGGTACACGGCCGATAAAATACGAGCAGTACTTC.

For this clonotype: A much larger clone sits a single nucleotide away, making a read error possible. The genes are TRBV2 and TRBJ2-2, with 7 bases that match TRBD1. The CDR3 covers 14 residues. The trim removed 8 bases at V and 6 bases at J, leaving 9 bases unmatched. The V gene's germline CDR1 is SNHLY and CDR2 FYNNEI. In DNA, the CDR3 is TGTGCCAGCGGTGTCCGGCAGGGGGCCGGGGAGCTGTTTTTT. This sequence encodes CASGVRQGAGELFF.

The chain recombines TRBV19 with TRBJ1-1, with TRBD1 as a possible D gene (5 bases). The CDR3 has 13 amino acids. Germline V gives CDR1 LNHDA, CDR2 SQIVND (reference sequence). Trimming stripped 8 bases from V and 5 bases from J, with 15 bases between. Here the CDR3 DNA reads TGTGCCAGTCTGTTGACAGCTCCTACTGAAGCTTTCTTT. It is translated as CASLLTAPTEAFF.

This clonotype was observed a handful of times. The chain joins TRBV5-5 to TRBJ1-2; a weak D match, TRBD1 (6 bases). CDR1 is SGHKS, CDR2 YYEKEE, per germline (reference sequence). The CDR3 length is 15 residues. V lost 0 bases to trimming and J lost 8 bases, with 17 bases between them. In DNA, the CDR3 is TGTGCCAGCAGCTTGGGGTACAGGGTTGGAGAGGGCTACACCTTC. Translation: CASSLGYRVGEGYTF.

This clonotype was found a few times. The junction departs from the called germline gene at one end, perhaps through a read error. The gene calls are TRBV7-7 and TRBJ1-1, with D uncertain. This CDR3 is 13 amino acids long. Germline CDR1 SSHAT, CDR2 FNYEAQ (reference sequence). This chain's CDR3 is CASSRRSNTEAFF. CDR3 nucleotides: TGTGCTAGCAGCCGACGATCGAACACTGAAGCTTTCTTT.

The J gene is TRBJ2-7, the V gene TRBV4-1; D is uncertain. Germline V gene sequence: CDR1 MGHRA, CDR2 YSYEKL. The CDR3 runs 13 residues. The germline V and J ends were trimmed by 0 bases and 7 bases, with 10 bases remaining between them. This CDR3 reads CASSQDRFREQYF. CDR3 nucleotide sequence: TGCGCCAGCAGCCAAGACAGGTTTAGGGAGCAGTACTTC.

This clonotype was counted a few times. The V and J genes are TRBV19 and TRBJ1-2; D not certain. The CDR3 is made up of 13 amino acids. Trimming left V 8 bases short and J 0 bases short, with 10 bases between. Germline loops: CDR1 LNHDA, CDR2 SQIVND (reference sequence). CDR3 amino acids: CASYEATNYGYTF. The DNA of the CDR3 is TGTGCCAGTTACGAGGCTACTAACTATGGCTACACCTTC.

This clonotype was seen repeatedly, ten times or more. The chain joins TRBV27 to TRBJ1-1; no definite D call. The CDR3 sequence is 14 residues long. V dropped 3 bases and J dropped 0 bases, with 8 bases sitting between them. Germline lookup yields CDR1 MNHEY and CDR2 SMNVEV (reference sequence). The CDR3 nucleotides read TGTGCCAGCAGTTTCATGGGGATGAACACTGAAGCTTTCTTT. Translated, it gives CASSFMGMNTEAFF.

Regarding this clonotype: The germline gene is not matched at one end of the junction; a read error may be the cause. This chain uses TRBV5-1 with TRBJ1-2; D gene uncertain. Germline-derived CDR1 and CDR2 are SGHRS and YFSETQ. The CDR3 extends over 13 amino acids. The CDR3 loop reads CASSFSKNYGYTF. CDR3 coding DNA: TGTGCCAGCAGCTTTAGCAAGAACTATGGCTACACCTTC.

About this clonotype itself: A much larger clonotype is one base distant, so this may be a read error. Without the conserved terminal phenylalanine or tryptophan, this CDR3 likely stems from a read error. The J gene is TRBJ2-7, the V gene TRBV6-5; D is tentatively TRBD1 or TRBD2 (5 bases each). The germline gives CDR1 MNHEY, CDR2 SVGAGI. The CDR3 has 13 amino acids. V lost 2 bases and J lost 3, with 8 bases in between. The CDR3, as DNA: TGTGCCAGCAGTTACAGGGACGGCTACGAGCAGTACCTC. Translation gives CASSYRDGYEQYL.

This clonotype was recorded many times. The chain combines TRBV6-2 or TRBV6-3 with TRBJ1-2, with 10 bases matching TRBD1. The CDR3 has 12 residues. The ends lost 6 bases at V and 8 bases at J; junction bases unmatched: 3. Germline CDR1 MNHEY, CDR2 SVGEGT. In nucleotides, the CDR3 is TGTGCCAGCAGACGGGACAGGGGAGGCTACACCTTC. This codes for CASRRDRGGYTF.